The 18 T cell receptor beta chains listed next were all sequenced from one sample in a study of cytomegalovirus exposure and HLA in healthy donors. The PCR had 60 Vbeta and 13 Jbeta primers. Clones were read by immunoSEQ multiplex PCR, and TCRdb kept only the in-frame ones, dropping some. The sample consists of 180,000 or so clones, about 80% of them appearing once. Sequencing was carried out using PBMCs. Receptors originate from a man between 50 and 59 years old in good health and CMV-seropositive.

The chain uses TRBV7-2 and TRBJ2-1, with 8 bases fitting TRBD2. The V gene end was trimmed by 4 bases and the J gene end by 9 bases; junction bases not matched to a gene: 11. The CDR3 has 15 amino acids. CDR1 SGHTA and CDR2 FQGNSA come from the germline V gene. The CDR3 DNA reads TGTGCCAGCAGCTCCCGCCAGGGACTAGTTTCTGAGCAGTTCTTC. Protein product: CASSSRQGLVSEQFF.

The chain combines TRBV6-6 with TRBJ1-1, with D uncertain. Germline V CDR1 and CDR2: MNHNY, SVGAGI (reference sequence). The germline V and J ends were trimmed by 2 bases and 2 bases, with 9 bases remaining between them. CDR3 size: 14 residues. The CDR3 loop reads CASSYRSGNTEAFF. CDR3 nucleotide sequence: TGTGCCAGCAGTTACCGCTCCGGTAACACTGAAGCTTTCTTT.

This clone has a single count. The rearrangement joins TRBV29-1 to TRBJ1-1, with 8 bases matching TRBD1. Looked up from germline, CDR1 is SQVTM and CDR2 is ANQGSEA. The CDR3 loop spans 17 amino acids. V trimming: 6 bases; J trimming: 4 bases; junction bases outside the gene matches: 19. The CDR3 nucleotides are TGCAGCGTAGTCTTGGACAGGGCTTTTTACTTTCGCACTGAAGCTTTCTTT. It yields the protein CSVVLDRAFYFRTEAFF.

The chain carries TRBV5-1 and TRBJ1-2; D is unclear. Germline assignment: CDR1 SGHRS and CDR2 YFSETQ. The CDR3 extends over 15 amino acids. Trimming stripped 3 bases from V and 0 bases from J, with 12 bases between. This CDR3 reads CASSSLATTNYGYTF. Written as DNA, the CDR3 is TGCGCCAGCAGCTCCCTCGCGACTACTAACTATGGCTACACCTTC.

This rearrangement joins TRBV29-1 to TRBJ1-2; D possibly corresponds to TRBD1 (6 bases). The CDR3 is made up of 14 amino acids. V lost 0 bases and J lost 2, with 10 bases in between. Germline loops: CDR1 SQVTM, CDR2 ANQGSEA. The CDR3 spells CSVEDQGINYGYTF. The CDR3 DNA sequence: TGCAGCGTTGAAGACCAGGGGATCAACTATGGCTACACCTTC.

The chain links TRBV5-6 to TRBJ1-1; 9 positions match TRBD1. The CDR3 covers 17 residues. Germline lookup yields CDR1 SGHDT and CDR2 YYEEEE. The J segment lost 7 bases and the V segment lost 3 bases, leaving 16 bases of the junction unmatched. CDR3 residues: CASSYRQGGWTGSEAFF. The CDR3 DNA follows: TGTGCCAGCAGCTACCGACAGGGGGGTTGGACGGGGAGTGAAGCTTTCTTT.

The J gene is TRBJ2-3, the V gene TRBV5-6; no definite D call. V was shortened by 1 base and J by 3 bases, with 15 bases between the two germline ends. Germline V CDR1 and CDR2: SGHDT, YYEEEE. CDR3 size: 16 residues. CDR3 sequence (DNA): TGTGCCAGCAGCTTGAACACTAATTCCCCAACAGATACGCAGTATTTT. It is translated as CASSLNTNSPTDTQYF.

This clone has only a few counts. This rearrangement joins TRBV6-1 to TRBJ1-6, with 8 bases that match TRBD1. CDR1 is MNHNS and CDR2 is SASEGT in the germline V gene. The CDR3 is 16 amino acids. Germline trimming cut 1 base from V and 10 bases from J; bases unmatched to any gene: 9. The CDR3 nucleotides are TGTGCCAGCAGTGAAGAAGGCGGGACAGGTATCTCACCCCTCCACTTT. This encodes CASSEEGGTGISPLHF.

The sample holds one count of this clone. Other nucleotide sequences from this sample produce the same CDR3. CDR3 residues: CASSSSGGTDTQYF. DNA for the CDR3: TGTGCCAGCAGCTCTAGCGGGGGCACAGATACGCAGTATTTT. The chain combines TRBV7-2 with TRBJ2-3; TRBD2 matches at 9 bases. Losses at the gene ends were 4 bases for V and 1 base for J; bases not matched to a gene: 0. The CDR3 sequence is 14 residues long. Germline V gene sequence: CDR1 SGHTA, CDR2 FQGNSA. The complete variable domain, with remaining parts taken from reference TRBV7-2 and TRBJ2-3, reads GAGVSQSPSNKVTEKGKDVELRCDPISGHTALYWYRQSLGQGLEFLIYFQGNSAPDKSGLPSDRFSAERTGGSVSTLTIQRTQQEDSAVYLCASSSSGGTDTQYFGPGTRLTVL.

The chain couples TRBV6-1 to TRBJ2-5; TRBD2 is a possible D gene (7 bases). Trimming removed 8 bases from V and 7 bases from J, with 17 bases in between. Looked up from germline, CDR1 is MNHNS and CDR2 is SASEGT. The CDR3 is 13 amino acids. The CDR3 is CASYSGVAGTQYF. CDR3 nucleotides: TGTGCCAGCTATTCAGGGGTAGCGGGGACCCAGTACTTC.

This chain connects TRBV23-1 to TRBJ1-5, with a possible D match to TRBD1 (5 bases). TRBV23-1 is placed among ORFs of uncertain function. CDR3 length: 19 amino acids. The V end was cut by 7 bases, the J end by 3 bases, with 28 bases between. Written as DNA, the CDR3 is TGCGCCAGCACGTTGGACACCGGCCTATCAGGTGGGTACAATCAGCCCCAGCATTTT. Residues: CASTLDTGLSGGYNQPQHF.

The CDR3 DNA reads TGTGCCAGCAGCAAGGCAGGGTACGAAAAACTGTTTTTT. Residues: CASSKAGYEKLFF. The V call is TRBV5-6, the J call TRBJ1-4, with D possibly TRBD1 on 5 matching bases. Trimming pared 4 bases from V and 8 bases from J, leaving 12 bases between. CDR1 SGHDT and CDR2 YYEEEE come from the germline V gene. This CDR3 region has 13 residues.

The chain joins TRBV20-1 to TRBJ1-2, with unresolved D. This CDR3 spans 9 amino acids. V lost 6 bases, J lost 7 bases, and 6 bases lay in between. Germline V gene data show CDR1 as DFQATT and CDR2 as SNEGSKA (reference sequence). CDR3: CSAPGGYTF. CDR3 nucleotide sequence: TGCAGTGCCCCAGGTGGCTACACCTTC.

This chain connects TRBV27 to TRBJ2-3, with D perhaps matching TRBD2 (7 bases). Germline CDR1 MNHEY, CDR2 SMNVEV (reference sequence). The CDR3 is made up of 14 amino acids. The ends were cut back, 2 bases at V and 5 bases at J, with 11 bases in the middle. CDR3 amino acids: CASSLGGAGDTQYF. In nucleotides, the CDR3 is TGTGCCAGCAGTTTAGGGGGGGCAGGAGATACGCAGTATTTT.

V and J are TRBV19 and TRBJ1-2; D not certain. This CDR3 is 15 amino acids long. V was pared by 3 bases and J by 0 bases, with 11 bases between. Germline V CDR1 and CDR2: LNHDA, SQIVND (reference sequence). The CDR3 nucleotides are TGTGCCAGTAGTATTCGGGCGGGAGCTAACTATGGCTACACCTTC. Translation gives CASSIRAGANYGYTF. Combining the CDR3 with reference TRBV19 and TRBJ1-2 gives the whole variable domain DGGITQSPKYLFRKEGQNVTLSCEQNLNHDAMYWYRQDPGQGLRLIYYSQIVNDFQKGDIAEGYSVSREKKESFPLTVTSAQKNPTAFYLCASSIRAGANYGYTFGSGTRLTVV.

The rearrangement joins TRBV20-1 to TRBJ2-1, with D possibly being TRBD2 (5 bases). V lost 6 bases to trimming and J lost 7 bases, with 10 bases between them. This CDR3 is built from 11 residues. Germline V CDR1 and CDR2: DFQATT, SNEGSKA (reference sequence). The CDR3 region has the DNA TGCAGTGCGGCGACGGGAAATGAGCAGTTCTTC. Residues: CSAATGNEQFF.

Here the CDR3 reads CASSEGQGNSGNTIYF. In DNA, the CDR3 is TGTGCCAGCAGTGAAGGACAGGGAAACTCTGGAAACACCATATATTTT. The genes are TRBV2 and TRBJ1-3; 7 nucleotides align to TRBD1. V shed 1 base and J 0 bases; nucleotides not matched to a gene: 3. Germline assignment: CDR1 SNHLY and CDR2 FYNNEI. The CDR3 has 16 residues.

This clone was seen more than once but under ten times. The sample has other DNA sequences that encode this CDR3 too. This chain uses TRBV5-6 with TRBJ1-1; D gene ambiguous. This CDR3 spans 14 amino acids. V shed 0 bases and J shed 1 base, with 7 bases lying between them. Germline CDR1 SGHDT, CDR2 YYEEEE. CDR3 region: CASSLGTGNTEAFF. The CDR3 region has the DNA TGTGCCAGCAGCTTGGGAACGGGGAACACTGAAGCTTTCTTT.